Reported below is one TCR beta chain. Additional DNA sequences in this sample encode the identical CDR3. This entry comes from a study of cytomegalovirus exposure and HLA in healthy donors. Amplification used 60 Vbeta primers and 13 Jbeta primers. The repertoire was sequenced with immunoSEQ multiplex PCR; TCRdb's copy has only in-frame clones and lacks some. The record lists around 74,000 clones, of which the ten most abundant hold about 4.6%. What was sequenced was PBMCs. The source of this sequence is a man aged 30 to 39 in good health and CMV-seronegative.

The CDR3 loop is CASSFRDRERAFF. CDR3 DNA: TGTGCCAGCAGCTTTCGGGACAGGGAGAGGGCTTTCTTT. The chain carries TRBV9 and TRBJ1-1; TRBD1 matches 9 bases. Germline V gene data show CDR1 as SGDLS and CDR2 as YYNGEE. This CDR3 has 13 amino acids. The V and J ends lost 4 bases and 11 bases, in that order; junction bases with no gene match: 9.